This TCR beta chain originates from a study of T cells in Graves' hyperthyroidism and ophthalmopathy. Amplified TCR beta CDR3 regions derived from RNA transcripts. When the TCR CDR3 underwent first-round RT-PCR, the HTBI primer set was used. TCRdb recomputed calls from the multiplex PCR reads with MiXCR, one row per CDR3 protein. The sample lists some 580,000 distinct CDR3 sequences, roughly a sixth occurring once. This clonotype was seen a handful of times. This CDR3 is 16 amino acids long. Germline V gene sequence: CDR1 SGHRS, CDR2 YFSETQ. With V trimmed by 0 bases and J by 9 bases, 4 bases remained unmatched. In the ophthalmopathy cohort, Clinical Activity Score was at least 3, NOSPECS grade at least 4, and duration under 3 months. Any patient presenting with uncontrolled infection, other autoimmune disease, pregnancy or lactation was left out.

The source material was blood. This clonotype was sampled from a woman between 35 and 50 years old with Graves' ophthalmopathy. This chain connects TRBV5-1 to TRBJ2-1; 15 nucleotides agree with TRBD2. This CDR3 reads CASSLDPGLAGGEQFF. CDR3 nucleotides: TGCGCCAGCAGCTTGGATCCGGGACTAGCGGGAGGTGAGCAGTTCTTC.